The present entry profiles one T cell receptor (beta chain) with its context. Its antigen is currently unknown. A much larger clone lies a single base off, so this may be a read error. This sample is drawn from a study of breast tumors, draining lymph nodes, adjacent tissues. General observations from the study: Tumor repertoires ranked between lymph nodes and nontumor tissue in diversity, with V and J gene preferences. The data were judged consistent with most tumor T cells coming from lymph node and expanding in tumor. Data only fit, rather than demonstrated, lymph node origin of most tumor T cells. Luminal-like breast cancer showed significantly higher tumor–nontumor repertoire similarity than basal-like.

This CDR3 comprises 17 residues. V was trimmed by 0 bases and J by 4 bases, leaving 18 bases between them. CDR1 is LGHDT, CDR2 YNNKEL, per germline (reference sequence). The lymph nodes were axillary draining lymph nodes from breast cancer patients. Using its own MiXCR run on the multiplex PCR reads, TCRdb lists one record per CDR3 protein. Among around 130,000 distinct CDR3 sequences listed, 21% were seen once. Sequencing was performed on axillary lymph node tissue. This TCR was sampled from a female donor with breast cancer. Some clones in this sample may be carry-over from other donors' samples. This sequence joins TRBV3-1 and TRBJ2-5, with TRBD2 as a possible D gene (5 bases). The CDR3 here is CASSQEWKYLGGETQYF. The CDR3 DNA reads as TGTGCCAGCAGCCAAGAGTGGAAATACCTTGGAGGAGAGACCCAGTACTTC.